The 30 T cell receptor beta chains below come from one sample, sequenced in a study of blood T cells in healthy people across ages. Using a J-beta primer mix together with a sample-barcoded 5' primer, a second PCR was run for roughly 6 to 11 cycles. MiXCR, applied by TCRdb to the 5' RACE reads, yields one record per CDR3 protein. The sample lists about 1.1 million distinct CDR3 sequences, roughly two fifths occurring once. The sample taken for sequencing was blood. Receptors originate from a man younger than 35 in good health.

In the case of this clonotype: A much more abundant neighbour one base away suggests this may be a read error. The rearrangement uses TRBV12-3 or TRBV12-4 and TRBJ2-3; TRBD2 is a possible D gene (6 bases). Trimming took off 6 bases at V and 3 bases at J, with 16 bases between the two ends. The CDR3 length is 15 residues. The chain's CDR3 is CASSPLRGRTDTQYF. CDR3 sequence (DNA): TGTGCCAGCAGCCCCTTGCGGGGCAGAACAGATACGCAGTATTTT.

A few counts support this clonotype. V gene TRBV29-1 combines with J gene TRBJ2-5; D is undetermined. CDR1 SQVTM and CDR2 ANQGSEA come from the germline V gene. The CDR3 runs 9 residues. The germline V and J ends were trimmed by 4 bases and 11 bases, with 8 bases remaining between them. This CDR3 reads CSVANEQYF. The CDR3 coding sequence is TGCAGCGTTGCAAATGAGCAGTACTTC. The full variable domain, completed using reference TRBV29-1 and TRBJ2-5, is SAVISQKPSRDICQRGTSLTIQCQVDSQVTMMFWYRQQPGQSLTLIATANQGSEATYESGFVIDKFPISRPNLTFSTLTVSNMSPEDSSIYLCSVANEQYFGPGTRLLVL.

The table lists this clonotype with a few counts. The gene calls are TRBV27 and TRBJ2-3; D uncertain. The CDR3 contains 15 residues. The V end was cut by 4 bases, the J end by 2 bases, with 13 bases between. Germline V lookup: CDR1 MNHEY, CDR2 SMNVEV (reference sequence). CDR3 protein: CASSWASAHTDTQYF. CDR3 bases: TGTGCCAGCAGTTGGGCTTCGGCCCACACAGATACGCAGTATTTT.

V usage is TRBV19 and J usage is TRBJ1-2; D might be TRBD1 (6 bases). Germline CDR1 is LNHDA and CDR2 is SQIVND (reference sequence). The CDR3 runs to 13 residues. V shed 5 bases and J shed 8 bases, with 15 bases lying between them. CDR3 nucleotides: TGTGCCAGTAGTGCCTCAACAGGGATCGGCTACACCTTC. Translation gives CASSASTGIGYTF.

This clonotype was picked up a small number of times. J is TRBJ2-7 and V is TRBV21-1; the DNA was not compared with TRBD2, the D call given in the table. TRBV21-1 is reported as a pseudogene. CDR3 length equals 16 residues. CDR3 loop: CASRLGRRRTPYEQYF. DNA for the CDR3: TGTGCCAGCCGCCTTGGTCGGAGGAGAACCCCCTACGAGCAGTACTTC.

V usage is TRBV5-5 and J usage is TRBJ2-2; unclear D gene. This CDR3 is 14 amino acids long. The germline V gene has CDR1 SGHKS and CDR2 YYEKEE (reference sequence). The V end lost 0 bases, the J end lost 7 bases, and 10 bases lay between the germline ends. The CDR3 is CASSLEVDYGELFF. The CDR3 nucleotides read TGTGCCAGCAGCTTGGAGGTGGATTACGGGGAGCTGTTTTTT.

This clonotype was observed a few times. The chain recombines TRBV28 with TRBJ2-3; the match to TRBD2 covers 11 bases. The CDR3 has 19 residues. Trimming at V came to 4 bases and at J to 0 bases, leaving 12 bases not matched to a gene. CDR1 and CDR2 from the germline V gene are MDHEN and SYDVKM. CDR3 amino acids: CASSSHGTSGEPSTDTQYF. The CDR3 DNA follows: TGTGCCAGCAGTTCCCACGGGACTAGCGGTGAACCCAGCACAGATACGCAGTATTTT.

This chain uses TRBV4-3 with TRBJ2-3; tentatively, D is TRBD2 (5 bases). The germline V gene encodes CDR1 LGHNA and CDR2 YSLEER. The CDR3 loop spans 16 amino acids. V lost 0 bases, J lost 1 base, and 11 bases lay in between. The CDR3 DNA sequence: TGCGCCAGCAGCCAAGATAAAGGACTTCGCACAGATACGCAGTATTTT. It translates to CASSQDKGLRTDTQYF.

The CDR3 region is CATSRDQAAGNQPQHF. In DNA, the CDR3 is TGTGCCACCAGCAGAGATCAGGCTGCTGGCAATCAGCCCCAGCATTTT. V and J are TRBV15 and TRBJ1-5, with D unclear. The V end lost 0 bases, the J end lost 2 bases, and 11 bases lay between the germline ends. The V gene's germline CDR1 is LNHNV and CDR2 YYDKDF (reference sequence). This CDR3 has 16 amino acids.

The chain links TRBV12-3 or TRBV12-4 to TRBJ2-1; D is unresolved. The V and J ends lost 4 bases and 2 bases respectively, with 15 bases between them. There are 16 residues in the CDR3. The CDR3 is CASSSVRATTYNEQFF. The CDR3 nucleotides read TGTGCCAGCAGTTCCGTTCGGGCGACAACCTACAATGAGCAGTTCTTC.

J is TRBJ1-1 and V is TRBV18; D possibly corresponds to TRBD1 (6 bases). The V and J ends lost 2 bases and 6 bases respectively, with 19 bases between them. The germline CDR1 and CDR2 sequences are KGHSH and LQKENI. This CDR3 has 16 residues. CDR3 sequence (DNA): TGTGCCAGCTCACCAATTCCCGGACTGGGGGGCGCTGAAGCTTTCTTT. Its protein product is CASSPIPGLGGAEAFF. Combining the CDR3 with reference TRBV18 and TRBJ1-1 gives the whole variable domain NAGVMQNPRHLVRRRGQEARLRCSPMKGHSHVYWYRQLPEEGLKFMVYLQKENIIDESGMPKERFSAEFPKEGPSILRIQQVVRGDSAAYFCASSPIPGLGGAEAFFGQGTRLTVV.

The chain couples TRBV6-5 to TRBJ2-2, with no clear D. This CDR3 comprises 12 residues. Germline V lookup: CDR1 MNHEY, CDR2 SVGAGI. Trimming took off 5 bases at V and 7 bases at J, with 8 bases between the two ends. The CDR3: CASSIPGGELFF. Here the CDR3 DNA reads TGTGCCAGCAGTATCCCGGGCGGGGAGCTGTTTTTT.

This clonotype turned up a few times. The chain recombines TRBV21-1 with TRBJ1-6; the table assigns TRBD1, which was not confirmed against the DNA. TRBV21-1 is termed a pseudogene. CDR3 length: 16 amino acids. CDR3 sequence: CASSKEFRQDNSPLHF. The CDR3 DNA is TGTGCCAGCAGCAAAGAGTTTCGACAGGATAATTCACCCCTCCACTTT.

The rearrangement uses TRBV6-1 and TRBJ1-2; weak D call: TRBD1 (5 bases). The V gene lost 6 bases and the J gene lost 3 bases, with 23 bases spanning the gap. Germline V gene data show CDR1 as MNHNS and CDR2 as SASEGT. The CDR3 is 17 residues long. CDR3 protein: CASSSLDSLAGDYGYTF. The CDR3 nucleotides read TGTGCCAGCAGCAGCCTCGACAGCCTCGCTGGGGACTATGGCTACACCTTC.

The chain has TRBV24-1 and TRBJ2-3; TRBD2 agrees at 8 bases. Germline V CDR1 and CDR2: KGHDR, SFDVKD. The CDR3 sequence is 16 residues long. V shed 3 bases, J shed 1 base, and the junction held 5 bases outside the gene matches. CDR3 sequence reads: CATSDPSGGRTDTQYF. The DNA of the CDR3 is TGTGCCACCAGTGATCCCAGCGGGGGACGCACAGATACGCAGTATTTT.

The chain uses TRBV6-4 and TRBJ2-3; D is unclear. Per germline, CDR1 MRHNA and CDR2 SNTAGT. This CDR3 is built from 14 residues. Trimming removed 3 bases from V and 1 base from J, with 8 bases in between. CDR3 sequence: CASSDLPGTDTQYF. The CDR3 DNA reads as TGTGCCAGCAGTGATCTCCCCGGCACAGATACGCAGTATTTT.

As DNA, the CDR3 is TGCGCCAGCAGCTACTTCGACAGGGTTGAGGAGCTGTTTTTT. This sequence encodes CASSYFDRVEELFF. The chain recombines TRBV5-1 with TRBJ2-2; 7 bases fit TRBD1. The CDR3 has 14 residues. The junction had 9 bases not matched to a gene; V was cut back by 3 bases and J by 10 bases. CDR1 is SGHRS, CDR2 YFSETQ, per germline. Supplemented by reference TRBV5-1 and TRBJ2-2, the full variable domain reads KAGVTQTPRYLIKTRGQQVTLSCSPISGHRSVSWYQQTPGQGLQFLFEYFSETQRNKGNFPGRFSGRQFSNSRSEMNVSTLELGDSALYLCASSYFDRVEELFFGEGSRLTVL.

This clonotype was seen only once. The gene calls are TRBV29-1 and TRBJ2-7; 7 bases agree with TRBD2. Germline lookup yields CDR1 SQVTM and CDR2 ANQGSEA. The CDR3 extends over 13 amino acids. V dropped 7 bases and J dropped 7; count of bases not matched to a gene: 13. CDR3 sequence: CSARGTLSGEQYF. Written as DNA, the CDR3 is TGCAGCGCGCGGGGGACTCTGTCGGGGGAGCAGTACTTC.

Only a few counts were recorded for this clonotype. The chain recombines TRBV2 with TRBJ1-1, with 10 positions matching TRBD1. Trimming cost V 5 bases and J 0 bases; bases outside gene matches: 9. This CDR3 has 17 residues. Germline loops: CDR1 SNHLY, CDR2 FYNNEI. CDR3 DNA sequence: TGTGCCAGCAGTCAGGGGACAGGGGTCGGGATGAACACTGAAGCTTTCTTT. It yields the protein CASSQGTGVGMNTEAFF.

This clonotype was recorded a few times. The rearrangement joins TRBV9 to TRBJ2-2; 7 nucleotides match TRBD1. The CDR3 has 14 amino acids. Trimming removed 5 bases from V and 6 bases from J; junction bases left unmatched: 7. CDR1 and CDR2 from the germline V gene are SGDLS and YYNGEE. Here the CDR3 DNA reads TGTGCCAGCAGTGACGACAGGGCGGCCGGGGAGCTGTTTTTT. This sequence encodes CASSDDRAAGELFF. Looking up the rest from reference TRBV9 and TRBJ2-2 gives the full variable domain: DSGVTQTPKHLITATGQRVTLRCSPRSGDLSVYWYQQSLDQGLQFLIQYYNGEERAKGNILERFSAQQFPDLHSELNLSSLELGDSALYFCASSDDRAAGELFFGEGSRLTVL.

This chain connects TRBV6-1 to TRBJ2-7, with TRBD2 matching over 8 bases. The CDR3 is 12 amino acids. Germline V gene lookup returns CDR1 MNHNS and CDR2 SASEGT. The trim removed 10 bases at V and 7 bases at J, leaving 9 bases unmatched. The CDR3 region has the DNA TGTGCCAACGGGGGGGACTTTCCTGAGCAGTACTTC. Its protein is CANGGDFPEQYF.

This clonotype was detected a few times. The V and J genes are TRBV15 and TRBJ2-7, with D possibly being TRBD2 (5 bases). The germline V gene has CDR1 LNHNV and CDR2 YYDKDF (reference sequence). This CDR3 has 15 amino acids. The V end was cut by 1 base, the J end by 6 bases, with 16 bases between. CDR3 in amino acids: CATSRVDFFRGEQYF. The CDR3 DNA sequence: TGTGCCACCAGCAGAGTCGACTTCTTTCGGGGCGAGCAGTACTTC. The whole variable domain, remainder taken from reference TRBV15 and TRBJ2-7, is DAMVIQNPRYQVTQFGKPVTLSCSQTLNHNVMYWYQQKSSQAPKLLFHYYDKDFNNEADTPDNFQSRRPNTSFCFLDIRSPGLGDTAMYLCATSRVDFFRGEQYFGPGTRLTVT.

J is TRBJ1-4 and V is TRBV12-3 or TRBV12-4, with D perhaps matching TRBD1 (5 bases). CDR3 length equals 16 residues. The V end lost 4 bases, the J end lost 8 bases, and 20 bases lay between the germline ends. The CDR3 protein is CASSSRLGGGREKLFF. CDR3 nucleotides: TGTGCCAGCAGTTCCCGCCTGGGGGGAGGTCGGGAAAAACTGTTTTTT.

The CDR3 nucleotides read TGCAGTGCTCCAGCACGGGACAGGGATATAGATACGCAGTATTTT. Encoded protein: CSAPARDRDIDTQYF. The chain uses TRBV20-1 and TRBJ2-3, with 9 positions matching TRBD1. CDR3 length: 15 amino acids. The germline gives CDR1 DFQATT, CDR2 SNEGSKA (reference sequence). V lost 5 bases, J lost 5 bases, and 11 bases stayed unmatched.

The chain has TRBV30 and TRBJ1-1; unclear D gene. Germline V gene data show CDR1 as GTSNPN and CDR2 as SVGIG (reference sequence). Trimming cost V 1 base and J 5 bases, with 11 bases left between them. The CDR3 extends over 13 amino acids. The CDR3 sequence: CAWSGGALTEAFF. The CDR3 coding sequence is TGTGCCTGGAGTGGGGGAGCCCTTACTGAAGCTTTCTTT.

This clonotype has just a few counts. The rearrangement links TRBV6-2 or TRBV6-3 to TRBJ1-5; TRBD1 might be the D (6 bases). The CDR3 loop spans 13 amino acids. CDR1 is MNHEY, CDR2 SVGEGT, per germline. Trimming shortened V by 5 bases and J by 4 bases, and 9 bases separated the two germline ends. In DNA, the CDR3 is TGTGCCAGCAGTAACAGGGAAAATCAGCCCCAGCATTTT. Translated, it gives CASSNRENQPQHF.

In its sample, this clonotype was seen a few times. The genes are TRBV20-1 and TRBJ1-2; possibly TRBD1 for D (6 bases). CDR1 and CDR2 from the germline V gene are DFQATT and SNEGSKA (reference sequence). The V gene lost 0 bases and the J gene lost 3 bases, with 11 bases spanning the gap. This CDR3 comprises 14 residues. This CDR3 reads CSARENTGYYGYTF. The CDR3 nucleotides are TGCAGTGCTAGAGAGAATACAGGGTACTATGGCTACACCTTC.

The CDR3 nucleotides read TGTGCCAGCAGCCGTCAGGGGGAGGGGACTGGCTACACCTTC. It yields the protein CASSRQGEGTGYTF. This rearrangement joins TRBV7-2 to TRBJ1-2, with 7 positions matching TRBD1. Germline CDR1 SGHTA, CDR2 FQGNSA. The trim removed 5 bases at V and 7 bases at J, leaving 10 bases unmatched. CDR3 length: 14 residues.

V is TRBV28 and J is TRBJ2-1; possible D gene TRBD2, 6 bases. The J call is in doubt because the DNA end fits TRBJ2-7 better. CDR1 and CDR2 (germline): MDHEN, SYDVKM. This CDR3 region has 16 residues. The DNA for the CDR3 is TGTGCCAGCAGTTTAACGGCGGGGCTTTCCTACAATGAGCAGTACTTC. It codes for CASSLTAGLSYNEQYF.

This CDR3 is CAIRDTTEETQYF. The CDR3 nucleotides read TGTGCCATCAGGGACACAACCGAGGAGACCCAGTACTTC. V is TRBV10-3 and J is TRBJ2-5; D may be TRBD1 (5 bases). Germline V gene lookup returns CDR1 ENHRY and CDR2 SYGVKD. V lost 6 bases and J 5 bases, leaving 13 bases between the germline ends. The CDR3 length is 13 residues.